The 4 T cell receptor beta chains presented below share a single source sample, sequenced in a study of cytomegalovirus exposure and HLA in healthy donors. It was with 60 Vbeta and 13 Jbeta primers that the PCR ran. TCRdb keeps only in-frame clones here, not all; method: immunoSEQ multiplex PCR. The repertoire holds some 81,000 clones, with around 70% as singletons. Input material: PBMCs. These TCRs come from a woman between 40 and 50 years old in good health and CMV-seropositive.

This clone was seen just once. The chain links TRBV7-2 to TRBJ1-5; perhaps TRBD1 as D (5 bases). The V end lost 8 bases, the J end lost 5 bases, and 10 bases lay between the germline ends. CDR1 SGHTA and CDR2 FQGNSA come from the germline V gene. CDR3 length equals 12 residues. The CDR3 bases are TGTGCCAGCGGGGGGATGGATCAGCCCCAGCATTTT. Amino acid sequence: CASGGMDQPQHF.

V gene TRBV6-1 combines with J gene TRBJ2-1, with D maybe TRBD2 (6 bases). Germline loops: CDR1 MNHNS, CDR2 SASEGT. Trimming cost V 0 bases and J 0 bases, with 6 bases left between them. The CDR3 runs 15 residues. The CDR3 protein is CASSEAGGSYNEQFF. CDR3 coding DNA: TGTGCCAGCAGTGAAGCGGGAGGCTCCTACAATGAGCAGTTCTTC.

The chain couples TRBV27 to TRBJ2-2; 16 nucleotides line up with TRBD2. This CDR3 is 18 amino acids long. V was clipped by 7 bases and J by 5 bases; unmatched bases: 10. Germline lookup yields CDR1 MNHEY and CDR2 SMNVEV (reference sequence). The chain's CDR3 is CASTRKGLAGGRTGELFF. The CDR3 coding sequence is TGTGCCAGCACCCGAAAGGGACTAGCGGGAGGGCGAACCGGGGAGCTGTTTTTT.

The chain combines TRBV2 with TRBJ2-2; 7 positions agree with TRBD1. The CDR3 loop spans 14 amino acids. The germline V gene has CDR1 SNHLY and CDR2 FYNNEI. The V gene end was trimmed by 4 bases and the J gene end by 3 bases; junction bases not matched to a gene: 2. The CDR3 region is CASSGDRDTGELFF. CDR3 DNA: TGTGCCAGCAGTGGCGACAGGGACACCGGGGAGCTGTTTTTT.